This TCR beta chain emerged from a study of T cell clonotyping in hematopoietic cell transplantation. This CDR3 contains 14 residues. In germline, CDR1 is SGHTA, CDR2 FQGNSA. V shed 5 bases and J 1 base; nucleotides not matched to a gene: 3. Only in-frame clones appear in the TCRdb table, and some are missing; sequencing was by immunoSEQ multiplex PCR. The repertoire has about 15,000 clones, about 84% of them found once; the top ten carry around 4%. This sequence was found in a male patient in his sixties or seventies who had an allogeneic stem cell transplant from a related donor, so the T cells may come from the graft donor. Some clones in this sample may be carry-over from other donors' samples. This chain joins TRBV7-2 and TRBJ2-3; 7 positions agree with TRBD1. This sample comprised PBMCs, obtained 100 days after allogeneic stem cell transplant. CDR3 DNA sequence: TGTGCCAGCAGCCCAGGACAGGGCACAGATACGCAGTATTTT. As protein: CASSPGQGTDTQYF.